This T cell receptor (beta chain) stems from a study of cytomegalovirus exposure and HLA in healthy donors. The ends lost 0 bases at V and 4 bases at J; junction bases unmatched: 4. This CDR3 is 16 amino acids long. From germline, CDR1 is KGHSH and CDR2 LQKENI. As concerns this clone: What it binds is unknown.

Use of 60 Vbeta and 13 Jbeta primers characterized the PCR. The table came from immunoSEQ multiplex PCR; TCRdb's copy has only in-frame clones and leaves some out. The sample holds 75,000 to 100,000 clones, around three quarters seen once. Study-wide points: Analysis was carried out at a later point, and it linked a missense DCLRE1C variant to TCR beta V- and J-gene trimming. Most observed TCR sequences were rare, whereas some public TCRs were detected in many donors.

The TCR was taken from a man in his thirties or forties in good health and CMV-seronegative. This chain links TRBV18 with TRBJ1-5, with 9 bases lining up with TRBD1. Sequencing was carried out using PBMCs. CDR3 amino acids: CASSPPGQGINQPQHF. CDR3 in DNA: TGTGCCAGCTCACCACCGGGACAGGGCATAAATCAGCCCCAGCATTTT.